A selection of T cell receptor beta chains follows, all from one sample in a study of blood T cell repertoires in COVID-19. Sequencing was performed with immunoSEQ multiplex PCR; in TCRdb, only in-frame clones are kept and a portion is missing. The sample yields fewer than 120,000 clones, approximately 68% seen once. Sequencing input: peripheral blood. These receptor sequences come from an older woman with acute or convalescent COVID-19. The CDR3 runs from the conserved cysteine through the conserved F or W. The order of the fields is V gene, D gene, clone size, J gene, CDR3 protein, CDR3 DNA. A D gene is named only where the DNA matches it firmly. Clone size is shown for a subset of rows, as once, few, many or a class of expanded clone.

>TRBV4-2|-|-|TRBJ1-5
CASSQERGGSQPQHF
TGTGCCAGCAGCCAAGAGAGGGGGGGCTCTCAGCCCCAGCATTTT
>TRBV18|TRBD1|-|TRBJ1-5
CASSPGTGGGNQPQHF
TGTGCCAGCTCACCCGGGACAGGGGGAGGTAATCAGCCCCAGCATTTT
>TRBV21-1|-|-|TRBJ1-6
CASSKDADTSSYNSPLHF
TGTGCCAGCAGCAAAGACGCGGACACGAGCTCCTATAATTCACCCCTCCACTTT
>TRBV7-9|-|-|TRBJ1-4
CASSLGESEKLFF
TGTGCCAGCAGCTTAGGGGAGTCAGAAAAACTGTTTTTT
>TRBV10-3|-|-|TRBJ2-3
CATARPTGSIVNTQYF
TGTGCCACTGCGAGGCCCACAGGGAGCATTGTAAATACGCAGTATTTT
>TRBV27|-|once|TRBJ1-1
CASSQGQMVKNTEAFF
TGTGCCAGCAGTCAAGGACAGATGGTAAAGAACACTGAAGCTTTCTTT
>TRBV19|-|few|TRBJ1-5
CASSITQGRQPQHF
TGTGCCAGTAGTATAACTCAGGGTCGGCAGCCCCAGCATTTT
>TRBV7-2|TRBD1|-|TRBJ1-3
CASSLNRQGTGNTIYF
TGTGCCAGCAGCCTCAACCGACAGGGCACTGGAAACACCATATATTTT
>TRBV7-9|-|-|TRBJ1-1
CASSAPTVHAEAFF
TGTGCCAGCAGCGCCCCGACAGTCCACGCTGAAGCTTTCTTT
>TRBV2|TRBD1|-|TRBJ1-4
CASSSQGTPNEKLFF
TGTGCCAGCAGTTCACAGGGGACTCCGAATGAAAAACTGTTTTTT
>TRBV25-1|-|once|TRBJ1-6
CASSGKTAIYNSPLHF
TGTGCCAGCAGTGGGAAGACAGCGATCTATAATTCACCCCTCCACTTT